This TCR beta chain was captured by sequencing in a study of post-analysis software for immune sequencing data. About the research overall: The cohort encompassed relapsing-remitting, secondary progressive and progressive-relapsing multiple sclerosis disease courses. Overall study results and limits: Relative to controls, patients with multiple sclerosis showed significantly lower normalized Chao1 diversity. With TRBV5-6, TRBV5-1 and TRBV20-1 included, 5 or 6 TRBV segments were more frequent in patients than in controls. F measure grouped same-batch samples tightly together.

A few counts support this clonotype. The target antigen is unknown. This CDR3 is 14 amino acids long. V gave up 1 base and J gave up 7 bases; unmatched junction bases: 5. CDR1 is SQVTM, CDR2 ANQGSEA, per germline. Sequencing libraries made from TCR beta cDNA carried unique molecular identifiers. Roughly 500,000 cDNA molecules were obtained per 1 to 10 million input T cells. In TCRdb, the PCR reads were re-called with MiXCR into one record per CDR3 protein. The sample carries approximately 460,000 distinct CDR3 sequences, approximately 46% recorded once. The TCR originated in a girl between 10 and 17 years old with multiple sclerosis. The J gene is TRBJ2-4, the V gene TRBV29-1; 9 bases match TRBD1. The material sequenced was blood. CDR3 sequence (DNA): TGCAGCGTTGAAGCCCCAGGACAGGGGAACATTCAGTACTTC. Its protein is CSVEAPGQGNIQYF.